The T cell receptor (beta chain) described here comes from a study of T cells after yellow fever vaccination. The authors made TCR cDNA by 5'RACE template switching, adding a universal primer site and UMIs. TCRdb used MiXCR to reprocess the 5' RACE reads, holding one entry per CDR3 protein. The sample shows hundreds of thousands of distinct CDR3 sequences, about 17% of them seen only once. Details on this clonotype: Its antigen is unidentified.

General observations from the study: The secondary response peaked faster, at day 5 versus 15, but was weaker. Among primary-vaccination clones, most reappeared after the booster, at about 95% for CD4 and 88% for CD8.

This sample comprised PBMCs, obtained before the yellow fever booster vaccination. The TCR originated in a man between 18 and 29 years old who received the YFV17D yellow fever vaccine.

The CDR3 DNA is TGTGCCAGCAGCTCCCCGGGGCGGCGGACCCAGTACTTC. The encoded protein is CASSSPGRRTQYF. The J gene is TRBJ2-5, the V gene TRBV11-2; D is possibly TRBD1 or TRBD2 (5 bases each). Germline assignment: CDR1 SGHAT and CDR2 FQNNGV. The CDR3 has 13 amino acids. V was trimmed by 4 bases and J by 7 bases, leaving 13 bases between them.